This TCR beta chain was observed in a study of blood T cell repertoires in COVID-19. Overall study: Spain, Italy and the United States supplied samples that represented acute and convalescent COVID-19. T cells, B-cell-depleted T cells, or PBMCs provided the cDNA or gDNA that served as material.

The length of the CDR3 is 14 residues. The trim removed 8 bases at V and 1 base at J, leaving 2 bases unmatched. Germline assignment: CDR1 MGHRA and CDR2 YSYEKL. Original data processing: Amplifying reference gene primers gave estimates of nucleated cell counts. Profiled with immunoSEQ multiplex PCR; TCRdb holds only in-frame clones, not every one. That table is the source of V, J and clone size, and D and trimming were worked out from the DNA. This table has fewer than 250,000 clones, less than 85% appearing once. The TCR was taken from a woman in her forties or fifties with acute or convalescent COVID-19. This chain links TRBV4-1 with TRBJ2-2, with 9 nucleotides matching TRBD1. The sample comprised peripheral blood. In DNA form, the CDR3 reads TGCGCCAGCCGGACAGGGGTGAACACCGGGGAGCTGTTTTTT. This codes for CASRTGVNTGELFF.